The 25 T cell receptor beta chains given below trace back to one sample, sequenced in a study of blood T cell repertoires in COVID-19. Some clones are missing from TCRdb's copy, which holds only in-frame ones; the method was immunoSEQ multiplex PCR. The repertoire has 40,000 or so clones, roughly 80% of them found once; the top ten carry roughly 28%. What was sequenced was peripheral blood. The receptors were sampled from a woman in her sixties or seventies with acute or convalescent COVID-19.

The chain couples TRBV18 to TRBJ2-1; TRBD1 matches 7 bases. The CDR3 is made up of 17 amino acids. CDR1 is KGHSH and CDR2 is LQKENI in the germline V gene. V gave up 1 base and J gave up 6 bases; unmatched junction bases: 12. DNA for the CDR3: TGTGCCAGCTCACCACAAGGGGGCGGAGGCGCCGTCAATGAGCAGTTCTTC. Its translation: CASSPQGGGGAVNEQFF.

This clone was seen only once. The CDR3 reads CASSRTPLVWGQGDTGELFF. For the CDR3, the DNA is TGCGCCAGCAGCCGAACTCCCTTAGTATGGGGACAGGGGGACACCGGGGAGCTGTTTTTT. This chain uses TRBV4-1 with TRBJ2-2; TRBD1 matches at 11 bases. CDR1 is MGHRA, CDR2 YSYEKL, per germline. This CDR3 spans 20 amino acids. V was clipped by 4 bases and J by 3 bases; unmatched bases: 16.

The chain links TRBV28 to TRBJ2-7, with 9 bases matching TRBD1. The CDR3 sequence is 15 residues long. Germline CDR1 reads MDHEN; CDR2 reads SYDVKM. With 3 bases clipped from V and 5 bases from J, the junction kept 8 bases outside the gene matches. CDR3 amino acids: CASSFRGQGYHEQYF. The CDR3 nucleotides read TGTGCCAGCAGTTTCAGAGGACAGGGGTACCACGAGCAGTACTTC. Complete variable domain (other parts from reference TRBV28 and TRBJ2-7): DVKVTQSSRYLVKRTGEKVFLECVQDMDHENMFWYRQDPGLGLRLIYFSYDVKMKEKGDIPEGYSVSREKKERFSLILESASTNQTSMYLCASSFRGQGYHEQYFGPGTRLTVT.

Worth noting for this clone: Being one base from a much bigger clone, this may be a read error. The chain uses TRBV7-9 and TRBJ1-5; a possible D gene is TRBD1 (6 bases). Trimming removed 6 bases at V and 3 bases at J, with 12 bases between. Germline CDR1 is SEHNR and CDR2 is FQNEAQ (reference sequence). The CDR3 spans 14 residues. The CDR3 DNA reads as TGTGCCAGCAGTTCCGGGACATTCAATCAGCCCCAGCATTTT. This gives the protein CASSSGTFNQPQHF.

This clone was counted a single time. The rearrangement links TRBV6-2 or TRBV6-3 to TRBJ1-1, with 8 bases identical to TRBD1. The CDR3 has 14 residues. Germline V lookup: CDR1 MNHEY, CDR2 SVGEGT. V shed 5 bases, J shed 4 bases, and the junction held 6 bases outside the gene matches. CDR3 in DNA: TGTGCCAGCAGTCGCTCCAGGGGGCTCACTGAAGCTTTCTTT. Its protein is CASSRSRGLTEAFF.

The CDR3 loop is CASSANRGLSEKLFF. The CDR3 DNA follows: TGTGCCAGCAGCGCCAACAGGGGGCTTTCTGAAAAACTGTTTTTT. V is TRBV11-2 and J is TRBJ1-4; 9 bases fit TRBD1. Unmatched junction bases numbered 8, after V lost 5 bases and J lost 7 bases. Per germline, CDR1 SGHAT and CDR2 FQNNGV. The length of the CDR3 is 15 residues.

DNA for the CDR3: TGCGCCAGCAGCTTGGAGGGACTAGTGTTAAGCTACGAGCAGTACTTC. As protein: CASSLEGLVLSYEQYF. The V and J genes are TRBV5-1 and TRBJ2-7; 8 bases are shared with TRBD2. CDR1 SGHRS and CDR2 YFSETQ come from the germline V gene. The CDR3 spans 16 residues. V trimming: 0 bases; J trimming: 3 bases; junction bases outside the gene matches: 8.

The V call is TRBV10-3, the J call TRBJ2-7, with TRBD1 matching over 8 bases. V was clipped by 2 bases and J by 3 bases; unmatched bases: 3. The CDR3 sequence is 14 residues long. The germline CDR1 and CDR2 sequences are ENHRY and SYGVKD. For the CDR3, the DNA is TGTGCCATCAGTGAGGGACAGGGTTTCTACGAGCAGTACTTC. Translating gives CAISEGQGFYEQYF.

The V gene is TRBV28, the J gene TRBJ1-3, with TRBD1 matching over 8 bases. Germline values: CDR1 MDHEN, CDR2 SYDVKM. The CDR3 is 17 residues long. The V and J ends lost 3 bases and 9 bases, in that order; junction bases with no gene match: 16. CDR3 nucleotides: TGTGCCAGCAGTTTGGAATCCCGGGACAGGTACCGGGGCACCATATATTTT. As protein: CASSLESRDRYRGTIYF.

V gene TRBV30 combines with J gene TRBJ1-2; a possible D gene is TRBD1 (5 bases). In germline, CDR1 is GTSNPN, CDR2 SVGIG (reference sequence). V was pared by 5 bases and J by 5 bases, with 12 bases between. The CDR3 totals 12 residues. The DNA for the CDR3 is TGTGCCTGGCGGGGGGGTCCGTATGGCTACACCTTC. Its translation: CAWRGGPYGYTF.

The J gene is TRBJ1-5, the V gene TRBV15, with a weak D call TRBD1 (6 bases). This CDR3 contains 17 residues. The germline V and J ends were trimmed by 0 bases and 3 bases, with 15 bases remaining between them. Germline V gives CDR1 LNHNV, CDR2 YYDKDF (reference sequence). CDR3 bases: TGTGCCACCAGCAGAGACAGGGGTTGGGGACCCAATCAGCCCCAGCATTTT. This translates into CATSRDRGWGPNQPQHF. The entire variable domain, with the rest obtained from reference TRBV15 and TRBJ1-5, is as follows: DAMVIQNPRYQVTQFGKPVTLSCSQTLNHNVMYWYQQKSSQAPKLLFHYYDKDFNNEADTPDNFQSRRPNTSFCFLDIRSPGLGDTAMYLCATSRDRGWGPNQPQHFGDGTRLSIL.

CDR3 in amino acids: CASSFVGTGGNVLTF. The CDR3 DNA reads as TGTGCCAGCAGCTTTGTCGGGACAGGGGGAAACGTCCTGACTTTC. J is TRBJ2-6 and V is TRBV7-2; 11 nucleotides agree with TRBD1. Germline-derived CDR1 and CDR2 are SGHTA and FQGNSA. V lost 3 bases to trimming and J lost 10 bases; unmatched junction nucleotides: 5. The CDR3 contains 15 residues.

This chain links TRBV28 with TRBJ1-2; the D is unclear. Germline CDR1 reads MDHEN; CDR2 reads SYDVKM. With 5 bases removed from V and 4 bases from J, the gap between germline ends came to 8 bases. This CDR3 spans 12 amino acids. In DNA, the CDR3 is TGTGCCAGCAGTCCTATGTTCTATGGCTACACCTTC. It yields the protein CASSPMFYGYTF.

The chain is built from TRBV9 and TRBJ2-3, with D maybe TRBD2 (6 bases). Trimming removed 0 bases from V and 1 base from J, with 9 bases in between. The CDR3 covers 15 residues. Germline assignment: CDR1 SGDLS and CDR2 YYNGEE. The CDR3 nucleotides read TGTGCCAGCAGCGTAGGGGTAGCGGGCACAGATACGCAGTATTTT. As protein: CASSVGVAGTDTQYF.

V is TRBV7-6 and J is TRBJ1-2, with 7 bases that match TRBD1. The ends lost 5 bases at V and 6 bases at J; junction bases unmatched: 6. Germline V lookup: CDR1 SGHVS, CDR2 FNYEAQ. This CDR3 comprises 13 residues. The CDR3 region has the DNA TGTGCCAGCAGCGCGAGACAGGGCGATGGCTACACCTTC. Encoded protein: CASSARQGDGYTF.

Only a few counts were recorded for this clone. The genes are TRBV5-1 and TRBJ2-1, with TRBD2 as a possible D gene (6 bases). Deletions cut 4 bases from V and 0 bases from J, with 17 bases between. CDR1 is SGHRS, CDR2 YFSETQ, per germline. The CDR3 extends over 17 amino acids. The CDR3 nucleotides read TGCGCCAGCAGCCCTGCGTTGCGGGACCGCTCCTACAATGAGCAGTTCTTC. It codes for CASSPALRDRSYNEQFF.

V usage is TRBV9 and J usage is TRBJ1-1; D possibly corresponds to TRBD1 (6 bases). This CDR3 contains 13 residues. Germline lookup yields CDR1 SGDLS and CDR2 YYNGEE. V lost 3 bases and J 10 bases, leaving 16 bases between the germline ends. The CDR3 bases are TGTGCCAGCAGCGCGACCTCAGGGGTGGTAGCTTTCTTT. Amino acid sequence: CASSATSGVVAFF.

The V call is TRBV6-5, the J call TRBJ2-7; D is uncertain. Germline CDR1 reads MNHEY; CDR2 reads SVGAGI. The CDR3 totals 14 residues. With 7 bases removed from V and 6 bases from J, the gap between germline ends came to 19 bases. This chain's CDR3 is CASTRTPQSGEQYF. The DNA for the CDR3 is TGTGCCAGCACCCGAACCCCTCAGTCAGGCGAGCAGTACTTC.

This rearrangement joins TRBV28 to TRBJ2-5; D not resolved. The germline V gene encodes CDR1 MDHEN and CDR2 SYDVKM. V lost 4 bases and J 9 bases, leaving 12 bases between the germline ends. CDR3 length: 12 residues. The CDR3 nucleotides are TGTGCCAGCAGTTGGAGATCCTTGGCCCAGTACTTC. As protein: CASSWRSLAQYF.

This sequence joins TRBV5-6 and TRBJ1-2; D may be TRBD1 (5 bases). Trimming left V 0 bases short and J 7 bases short, with 13 bases between. The CDR3 covers 14 residues. CDR1 and CDR2 from the germline V gene are SGHDT and YYEEEE. CDR3 DNA sequence: TGTGCCAGCAGCTTGGTGCAGGGAAGGGCTGGCTACACCTTC. Its translation: CASSLVQGRAGYTF.

This sequence joins TRBV5-1 and TRBJ2-7, with unresolved D. The germline CDR1 and CDR2 sequences are SGHRS and YFSETQ. The CDR3 sequence is 11 residues long. Trimming took 0 bases from V and 5 from J, leaving 3 bases between them. This CDR3 is CASSLDNEQYF. The CDR3 DNA reads as TGCGCCAGCAGCTTGGACAACGAGCAGTACTTC. Full variable domain (missing parts from reference TRBV5-1 and TRBJ2-7): KAGVTQTPRYLIKTRGQQVTLSCSPISGHRSVSWYQQTPGQGLQFLFEYFSETQRNKGNFPGRFSGRQFSNSRSEMNVSTLELGDSALYLCASSLDNEQYFGPGTRLTVT.

A remark on this clone: An end of the junction differs from the germline gene, which may be a read error. This CDR3 reads CASSLGGYPGELFF. The CDR3, as DNA: TGTGCCAGCAGTTTAGGAGGGTATCCCGGGGAGCTGTTTTTT. This rearrangement joins TRBV11-2 to TRBJ2-2, with D perhaps TRBD2 (6 bases). The germline gives CDR1 SGHAT, CDR2 FQNNGV. The CDR3 covers 14 residues.

The chain combines TRBV28 with TRBJ1-4; no firm D call. The V end was cut by 5 bases, the J end by 8 bases, with 9 bases between. CDR1 is MDHEN, CDR2 SYDVKM, per germline. This CDR3 is 12 amino acids long. The CDR3 coding sequence is TGTGCCAGCAGTCCTCCTCAGGAAAAACTGTTTTTT. Residues: CASSPPQEKLFF.

This chain joins TRBV19 and TRBJ2-1; 7 nucleotides line up with TRBD2. CDR1 LNHDA and CDR2 SQIVND come from the germline V gene (reference sequence). The CDR3 spans 14 residues. The V gene end was trimmed by 5 bases and the J gene end by 6 bases; junction bases not matched to a gene: 7. In DNA, the CDR3 is TGTGCCAGTAGTGTGTGGGGGAGGGTCAATGAGCAGTTCTTC. Translating gives CASSVWGRVNEQFF. The whole variable domain, remainder taken from reference TRBV19 and TRBJ2-1, is DGGITQSPKYLFRKEGQNVTLSCEQNLNHDAMYWYRQDPGQGLRLIYYSQIVNDFQKGDIAEGYSVSREKKESFPLTVTSAQKNPTAFYLCASSVWGRVNEQFFGPGTRLTVL.

The V gene is TRBV28, the J gene TRBJ1-5; 8 bases match TRBD1. The CDR3 loop spans 14 amino acids. The V gene end was trimmed by 5 bases and the J gene end by 7 bases; junction bases not matched to a gene: 7. The germline V gene has CDR1 MDHEN and CDR2 SYDVKM. The CDR3 spells CASSPGQGEQPQHF. In DNA, the CDR3 is TGTGCCAGCAGTCCTGGACAGGGAGAGCAGCCCCAGCATTTT.